Listed below are T cell receptor beta chains from one sample, sequenced in a study of CD8+CD57+ T cells in acquired aplastic anemia. One entry per CDR3 protein, called by TCRdb with MiXCR from the reads. The sample lists 200,000 to 300,000 distinct CDR3 sequences; around 82% were seen once. The sequencing sample was made of sorted CD4+, CD8+, or CD8+CD57+ T cells (not recorded which) from PBMCs. The receptor source for this set is a human donor with aplastic anemia. The CDR3 runs from the conserved cysteine through the conserved F or W. The size entry is marked missing in some rows and otherwise reads once, few, many or a size class.

v_call	j_call	clone_size	cdr3_aa
TRBV7-2	TRBJ1-1	-	CASSNGQGAQDEQFF
TRBV9	TRBJ1-2	many	CASSPGTGGYGYTF
TRBV5-1	TRBJ2-7	few	CASSLGTVYEQYF
TRBV7-8	TRBJ1-2	-	CASSLESSGRECAYTF
TRBV7-9	TRBJ2-7	-	CAGELTPSYEQYF
TRBV7-3	TRBJ2-3	-	CASSPQGFHDTPPF
TRBV15	TRBJ1-1	many	CATSSAQFEAFF
TRBV9	TRBJ2-6	-	CASSVAGSYGASVLTF
TRBV19	TRBJ1-6	-	CASSIGQGPYSPLHF
TRBV5-6	TRBJ2-7	-	CASSGEGVAYEQYF
TRBV7-9	TRBJ1-1	-	CASSLSEKSYEQYFF
TRBV7-2	TRBJ2-1	-	CASRPREEQFF
TRBV9	TRBJ1-5	-	CASTSTGGTREHF
TRBV9	TRBJ2-1	-	CASSEGANKQQFF
TRBV27	TRBJ2-1	many	CASSLDTYNEQFF
TRBV25-1	TRBJ1-2	few	CASSELSGTGIYGYTF
TRBV7-9	TRBJ2-1	-	CASSFYICSARTPLAGLSNEQFF
TRBV11-2	TRBJ2-7	-	CASSSTRGLDEQYF
TRBV19	TRBJ2-7	-	CASRGLSVSDEQYF
TRBV11-1	TRBJ2-3	few	CASGDVGTDTQYF
TRBV2	TRBJ1-2	-	CASSQPLPGFLYGYTF
TRBV7-2	TRBJ2-3	-	CASSLAPGRTTLYF
TRBV20-1	TRBJ2-7	-	CSARDQSSYERYF
TRBV7-6	TRBJ2-5	-	CASSWAHGQEETHF
TRBV6-5	TRBJ1-2	-	CASSRGGNGYTF
TRBV7-9	TRBJ2-3	-	CASSPAAGPHTQYF
TRBV7-8	TRBJ2-6	-	CASSPGTGDHTDTVLTF